This entry lists 28 T cell receptor beta chains sequenced from one sample in a study of regulatory T cells in long-lasting Graves disease. Sample time point: newly diagnosed GD, antithyroid drugs for less than 3 months. PBMC-extracted RNA yielded the TCR library. Building of the TCR beta libraries involved iRepertoire HTBI primers and Arm-PCR of CDR3 regions. From the multiplex PCR reads, TCRdb called clonotypes with MiXCR, one entry per CDR3 protein. The table records a few hundred thousand distinct CDR3 sequences, around 15% of them present only once. These data also featured in a second study, about T cells in Graves' hyperthyroidism and ophthalmopathy.

Here the sequenced sample was peripheral blood mononuclear cells (PBMCs), taken at new diagnosis, from a patient treated with antithyroid drugs. These TCRs come from a woman aged 18-29 years with Graves disease.

The V call is TRBV9, the J call TRBJ1-2; 7 bases map to TRBD1. The trim removed 3 bases at V and 6 bases at J, leaving 17 bases unmatched. The CDR3 covers 17 residues. The germline V gene encodes CDR1 SGDLS and CDR2 YYNGEE. DNA of the CDR3: TGTGCCAGCAGCGAGACTCAGGGGGGGGCGCAAGTAAATGGCTACACCTTC. Its translation: CASSETQGGAQVNGYTF.

This clonotype was found once. The chain employs TRBV5-1 and TRBJ2-5; TRBD1 matches at 12 bases. After removal of 2 bases from V and 1 base from J, the junction contained 6 bases not matched to a gene. The CDR3 consists of 17 residues. From germline, CDR1 is SGHRS and CDR2 YFSETQ. The CDR3 protein is CASSFAPGQGAQETQYF. In DNA form, the CDR3 reads TGCGCCAGCAGCTTTGCACCGGGACAGGGGGCCCAAGAGACCCAGTACTTC.

In regard to this clonotype: This likely reflects a read error, since a far larger clone is one base away. The chain uses TRBV7-9 and TRBJ2-5, with D maybe TRBD2 (6 bases). The CDR3 totals 15 residues. Per the germline V gene, CDR1 is SEHNR and CDR2 is FQNEAQ (reference sequence). V gave up 1 base and J gave up 11 bases, with 20 bases separating them. As DNA, the CDR3 is TGTGCCAGCAGCTTAGGGGCTAGCGTAAACAATGAGCAGTACTTC. It yields the protein CASSLGASVNNEQYF. The variable domain in full, completed from reference TRBV7-9 and TRBJ2-5, reads DTGVSQNPRHKITKRGQNVTFRCDPISEHNRLYWYRQTLGQGPEFLTYFQNEAQLEKSRLLSDRFSAERPKGSFSTLEIQRTEQGDSAMYLCASSLGASVNNEQYFGPGTRLLVL.

This clonotype was detected many times. This chain links TRBV7-9 with TRBJ2-5; D remains ambiguous. V gave up 7 bases and J gave up 0 bases, with 12 bases separating them. The CDR3 sequence is 14 residues long. Germline-derived CDR1 and CDR2 are SEHNR and FQNEAQ (reference sequence). The CDR3 DNA sequence: TGTGCCAGCACCGAAAGCCCGTACCAAGAGACCCAGTACTTC. Translating it yields CASTESPYQETQYF.

This clonotype occurred many times. This chain joins TRBV28 and TRBJ1-1; D is uncertain. The V and J ends lost 6 bases and 1 base respectively, with 18 bases between them. The CDR3 is 16 amino acids. Per germline, CDR1 MDHEN and CDR2 SYDVKM. Here the CDR3 reads CASRVHPGGGNTEAFF. DNA for the CDR3: TGTGCCAGCAGAGTTCATCCTGGCGGCGGGAACACTGAAGCTTTCTTT.

This clonotype was found many times. J is TRBJ2-7 and V is TRBV7-8; 7 bases fit TRBD2. The CDR3 extends over 14 amino acids. The trim removed 5 bases at V and 4 bases at J, leaving 8 bases unmatched. Germline values: CDR1 SGHVS, CDR2 FQNEAQ. The CDR3 reads CASSGRATGYEQYF. CDR3 nucleotide sequence: TGTGCCAGCAGCGGGAGGGCCACGGGTTACGAGCAGTACTTC.

The chain recombines TRBV6-2 or TRBV6-3 with TRBJ1-2; 12 positions match TRBD1. Germline V gene data show CDR1 as MNHEY and CDR2 as SVGEGT. The V segment lost 6 bases and the J segment 4 bases; nucleotides outside the gene matches: 6. The CDR3 consists of 15 residues. This CDR3 is CASRTPGQGAYGYTF. CDR3 bases: TGTGCCAGCAGAACTCCGGGACAGGGGGCCTATGGCTACACCTTC.

This clonotype appeared a few times. This rearrangement joins TRBV28 to TRBJ1-4, with TRBD1 as a possible D gene (5 bases). Trimming shortened V by 5 bases and J by 6 bases, and 13 bases separated the two germline ends. The length of the CDR3 is 14 residues. Germline CDR1 MDHEN, CDR2 SYDVKM. The CDR3 sequence: CASSPHSGDEKLFF. Here the CDR3 DNA reads TGTGCCAGCAGTCCTCATTCGGGGGATGAAAAACTGTTTTTT.

This chain uses TRBV9 with TRBJ2-5; 8 nucleotides line up with TRBD2. There are 17 residues in the CDR3. The trim removed 1 base at V and 2 bases at J, leaving 10 bases unmatched. Looked up from germline, CDR1 is SGDLS and CDR2 is YYNGEE. The CDR3 sequence: CASSVSSAGGEQETQYF. The CDR3 DNA reads TGTGCCAGCAGCGTATCTAGCGCGGGGGGTGAGCAAGAGACCCAGTACTTC. The variable domain in full, with the rest retrieved from reference TRBV9 and TRBJ2-5, is DSGVTQTPKHLITATGQRVTLRCSPRSGDLSVYWYQQSLDQGLQFLIQYYNGEERAKGNILERFSAQQFPDLHSELNLSSLELGDSALYFCASSVSSAGGEQETQYFGPGTRLLVL.

Points on this clonotype: Germline is not matched at one junction end, which may reflect a read error. V and J are TRBV6-1 and TRBJ2-1, with D possibly TRBD2 on 5 matching bases. CDR1 and CDR2 (germline): MNHNS, SASEGT. The CDR3 totals 14 residues. CDR3 DNA: TGTGCCAGCACTCTAGTCAGCGCCGAGGGTGAGCAGCTCTTC. Its translation is CASTLVSAEGEQLF.

In regard to this clonotype: This may come from a read error, since a much larger clone is one base off. V usage is TRBV24-1 and J usage is TRBJ2-1; tentatively, D is TRBD1 or TRBD2 (5 bases each). Germline loops: CDR1 KGHDR, CDR2 SFDVKD. The CDR3 runs 18 residues. The DNA for the CDR3 is TGTGCCACCAGTGGCTTGAGTAATGGGACCATCTCCCACAATGAGCAGTTCTTC. It encodes CATSGLSNGTISHNEQFF.

The chain combines TRBV9 with TRBJ2-5; no definite D call. Germline CDR1 SGDLS, CDR2 YYNGEE. Deletions cut 0 bases from V and 4 bases from J, with 16 bases between. The CDR3 is 16 residues long. The CDR3 is CASSVATTPGLETQYF. Written as DNA, the CDR3 is TGTGCCAGCAGCGTAGCGACAACCCCCGGATTAGAGACCCAGTACTTC.

Comment on this clonotype: A much larger clone differs by one base, so this may be a read error. This chain connects TRBV6-2 or TRBV6-3 to TRBJ1-1, with a tentative D call TRBD1 (5 bases). Per the germline V gene, CDR1 is MNHEY and CDR2 is SVGEGT. CDR3 length: 13 residues. In DNA, the CDR3 is TGTGCCAGCACCAGGGAGGCGAACACTGAAGCTTCCTTT. Its protein is CASTREANTEASF.

This clonotype was counted a few times. This chain joins TRBV13 and TRBJ1-4; D uncertain. This CDR3 region has 14 residues. Trimming stripped 6 bases from V and 7 bases from J, with 15 bases between. Per germline, CDR1 PRHDT and CDR2 FYEKMQ (reference sequence). CDR3 residues: CASSGGPLSEKLFF. CDR3 nucleotide sequence: TGTGCCAGCAGTGGAGGTCCGTTAAGTGAAAAACTGTTTTTT.

The chain carries TRBV9 and TRBJ1-4; D remains ambiguous. This CDR3 has 14 residues. V was shortened by 2 bases and J by 5 bases, with 10 bases between the two germline ends. CDR1 is SGDLS, CDR2 YYNGEE, per germline. The CDR3 sequence: CASSVGKGNEKLFF. The CDR3 DNA reads TGTGCCAGCAGCGTGGGGAAGGGAAATGAAAAACTGTTTTTT.

This clonotype was seen repeatedly, ten times or more. The chain is built from TRBV12-3 or TRBV12-4 and TRBJ1-2; perhaps TRBD1 as D (5 bases). The ends were cut back, 5 bases at V and 8 bases at J, with 27 bases in the middle. This CDR3 contains 17 residues. For the CDR3, the DNA is TGTGCCAGCAGTCCCCCTATGCCTATTAGGGACTGGATGGGCTACACCTTC. This encodes CASSPPMPIRDWMGYTF.

This clonotype is a singleton in its sample. The V call is TRBV5-1, the J call TRBJ1-5; a possible D gene is TRBD1 (6 bases). The CDR3 is 13 amino acids. Germline V gene sequence: CDR1 SGHRS, CDR2 YFSETQ. V shed 1 base and J shed 6 bases, with 8 bases lying between them. Written as DNA, the CDR3 is TGCGCCAGCAGCTTGACAGGGACTCAGCCCCAGCATTTT. Amino acids: CASSLTGTQPQHF.

The table lists this clonotype with a few counts. The J gene is TRBJ2-3, the V gene TRBV10-2; the match to TRBD1 covers 7 bases. J gave up 3 bases and V 3 bases, and 6 bases lay outside the gene matches. The CDR3 runs 15 residues. Germline CDR1 WSHSY, CDR2 SAAADI. CDR3 DNA sequence: TGCGCCAGCAGTGAAGGCAGGGGGTCGACAGATACGCAGTATTTT. Protein product: CASSEGRGSTDTQYF.

The chain is built from TRBV27 and TRBJ2-3; 10 bases line up with TRBD1. J lost 5 bases, V lost 6 bases, and 14 bases had no gene match. The CDR3 contains 17 residues. Germline assignment: CDR1 MNHEY and CDR2 SMNVEV (reference sequence). The CDR3, as DNA: TGTGCCAGCAGCCCCGCCTCCGGGACAGGGGTAGTAGATACGCAGTATTTT. It translates to CASSPASGTGVVDTQYF.

The chain carries TRBV24-1 and TRBJ2-1; the D gene is possibly TRBD2 (6 bases). Germline-derived CDR1 and CDR2 are KGHDR and SFDVKD. This CDR3 comprises 15 residues. Trimming pared 8 bases from V and 3 bases from J, leaving 16 bases between. The CDR3 DNA reads as TGTGCCACCATCCGGGGCGGGAAGGTCTACAATGAGCAGTTCTTC. This gives the protein CATIRGGKVYNEQFF.

As for this clonotype: A junction boundary mismatches the germline segment, possibly from a read error. The chain is built from TRBV6-9 and TRBJ2-7; 9 nucleotides align to TRBD2. The V gene's germline CDR1 is MNHGY and CDR2 SVAAGI. The CDR3 totals 14 residues. The DNA for the CDR3 is TGTACCAGCAGTTACTCAGCGGGAGGATACGAGCAGTACTTC. Its protein is CTSSYSAGGYEQYF.

This chain connects TRBV4-3 to TRBJ2-5; D is unclear. Trimming stripped 0 bases from V and 5 bases from J, with 16 bases between. CDR3 length: 16 residues. The germline gives CDR1 LGHNA, CDR2 YSLEER. In nucleotides, the CDR3 is TGCGCCAGCAGCCAAGATCCCCTCAGCCCACTGGAGACCCAGTACTTC. This translates into CASSQDPLSPLETQYF.

In regard to this clonotype: A read error may explain this, as a much larger clone is one base away. This chain links TRBV7-9 with TRBJ2-2; 9 nucleotides line up with TRBD2. Germline-derived CDR1 and CDR2 are SEHNR and FQNEAQ (reference sequence). The CDR3 is made up of 19 amino acids. CDR3 protein: CASSSSEGGSGGNTGDLFF. The DNA of the CDR3 is TGTGCCAGCAGCTCCAGCGAGGGGGGCAGCGGGGGGAACACCGGGGATCTGTTTTTT.

This clonotype was counted between two and nine times. The V and J genes are TRBV27 and TRBJ1-4; 8 bases fit TRBD1. CDR1 and CDR2 (germline): MNHEY, SMNVEV (reference sequence). V gave up 3 bases and J gave up 8 bases; unmatched junction bases: 8. The CDR3 runs to 15 residues. The chain's CDR3 is CASSFGQGAREKLFF. The CDR3 DNA is TGTGCCAGCAGTTTTGGGCAGGGGGCGCGAGAAAAACTGTTTTTT.

The gene calls are TRBV7-6 and TRBJ2-7, with D possibly called TRBD1 or TRBD2 (7 bases each). This CDR3 region has 15 residues. Germline CDR1 and CDR2: SGHVS and FNYEAQ. V gave up 0 bases and J gave up 6 bases, with 15 bases separating them. This CDR3 reads CASSLAAGGGFEQYF. For the CDR3, the DNA is TGTGCCAGCAGCTTAGCCGCAGGGGGGGGGTTCGAGCAGTACTTC.

This clonotype was picked up many times. This chain joins TRBV20-1 and TRBJ2-1, with 8 nucleotides matching TRBD2. V was pared by 3 bases and J by 4 bases, with 23 bases of the junction left unmatched. CDR1 is DFQATT, CDR2 SNEGSKA, per germline (reference sequence). The CDR3 contains 20 residues. The CDR3 loop reads CSARLNSGRAPSQWYNEQFF. CDR3 DNA sequence: TGCAGTGCTAGGCTTAACAGCGGGAGAGCTCCTTCCCAGTGGTACAATGAGCAGTTCTTC.

Comments on this clonotype: A clone one base away is much larger, so this may be a read error. The chain carries TRBV20-1 and TRBJ2-1; TRBD1 matches at 10 bases. The trim removed 5 bases at V and 10 bases at J, leaving 8 bases unmatched. The CDR3 runs to 13 residues. Germline CDR1 reads DFQATT; CDR2 reads SNEGSKA (reference sequence). CDR3 region: CSAGGTGADEQFF. CDR3 in DNA: TGCAGTGCTGGAGGGACAGGGGCGGACGAGCAGTTCTTC.

On this clonotype: Being one base from a much bigger clone, this may be a read error. V is TRBV20-1 and J is TRBJ1-5; TRBD1 is a possible D gene (5 bases). Trimming took off 7 bases at V and 2 bases at J, with 12 bases between the two ends. Looked up from germline, CDR1 is DFQATT and CDR2 is SNEGSKA (reference sequence). This CDR3 region has 13 residues. CDR3 residues: CSGGDYGNQPQHF. In DNA, the CDR3 is TGCAGTGGGGGGGATTATGGCAATCAGCCCCAGCATTTT.